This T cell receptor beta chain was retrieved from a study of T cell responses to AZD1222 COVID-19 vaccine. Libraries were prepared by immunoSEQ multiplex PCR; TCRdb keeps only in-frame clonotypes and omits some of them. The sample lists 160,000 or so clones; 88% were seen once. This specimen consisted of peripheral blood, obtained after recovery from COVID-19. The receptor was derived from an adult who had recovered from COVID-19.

CDR3 coding DNA: TGTGCCAGCAGTCTCCTAAGGAGCTCCTACGAGCAGTACTTC. Encoded protein: CASSLLRSSYEQYF. The chain carries TRBV2 and TRBJ2-7, with D uncertain. Germline V lookup: CDR1 SNHLY, CDR2 FYNNEI. Deletions cut 5 bases from V and 0 bases from J, with 11 bases between. CDR3 size: 14 residues.